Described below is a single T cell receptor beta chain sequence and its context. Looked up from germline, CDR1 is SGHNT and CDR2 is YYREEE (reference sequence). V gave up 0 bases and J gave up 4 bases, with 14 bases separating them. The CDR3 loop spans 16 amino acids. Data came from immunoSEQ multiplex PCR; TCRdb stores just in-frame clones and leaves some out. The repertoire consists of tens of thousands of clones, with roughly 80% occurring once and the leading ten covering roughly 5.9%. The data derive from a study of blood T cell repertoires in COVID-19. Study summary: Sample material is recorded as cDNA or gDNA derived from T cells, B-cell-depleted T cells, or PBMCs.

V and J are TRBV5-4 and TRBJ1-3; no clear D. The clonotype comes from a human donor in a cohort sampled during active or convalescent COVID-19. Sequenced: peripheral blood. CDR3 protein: CASSLGTSESGNTIYF. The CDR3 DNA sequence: TGTGCCAGCAGCTTGGGGACTTCAGAATCAGGAAACACCATATATTTT.